Below are 14 T cell receptor beta chains sequenced from a single sample in a study of PD-L1 blockade in urothelial cancer. The time point is: peripheral blood 6 weeks after treatment start. Clones were read by immunoSEQ multiplex PCR, and TCRdb kept only the in-frame ones, dropping some. The table has 75,000 to 100,000 clones, approximately 87% seen once. This specimen was PBMCs, taken around atezolizumab (anti-PD-L1) treatment. These receptors were taken from a man between 65 and 85 years old with urothelial cancer.

The rearrangement uses TRBV9 and TRBJ1-1, with 9 bases fitting TRBD1. V shed 3 bases and J 5 bases; nucleotides not matched to a gene: 5. The CDR3 has 14 amino acids. Looked up from germline, CDR1 is SGDLS and CDR2 is YYNGEE. The CDR3 DNA reads TGTGCCAGCAGCGGACCGACAGGGGGGACTGAAGCTTTCTTT. It codes for CASSGPTGGTEAFF. The variable domain in full, with the rest retrieved from reference TRBV9 and TRBJ1-1, is DSGVTQTPKHLITATGQRVTLRCSPRSGDLSVYWYQQSLDQGLQFLIQYYNGEERAKGNILERFSAQQFPDLHSELNLSSLELGDSALYFCASSGPTGGTEAFFGQGTRLTVV.

J is TRBJ1-3 and V is TRBV5-1, with D perhaps matching TRBD1 (5 bases). Trimming cost V 1 base and J 1 base, with 12 bases left between them. The CDR3 loop spans 16 amino acids. Looked up from germline, CDR1 is SGHRS and CDR2 is YFSETQ. The CDR3: CASSLMGGESGNTIYF. CDR3 nucleotide sequence: TGCGCCAGCAGCTTGATGGGGGGAGAATCTGGAAACACCATATATTTT.

The chain joins TRBV27 to TRBJ2-7; D may be TRBD1 (6 bases). Germline CDR1 is MNHEY and CDR2 is SMNVEV (reference sequence). The CDR3 contains 14 residues. V lost 5 bases to trimming and J lost 2 bases, with 13 bases between them. The CDR3 protein is CASSLPGAPYEQYF. CDR3 DNA: TGTGCCAGCAGTCTGCCAGGGGCCCCCTACGAGCAGTACTTC.

This clone was counted only a few times. The chain uses TRBV12-5 and TRBJ2-2; 7 bases match TRBD2. The CDR3 spans 15 residues. The junction had 7 bases not matched to a gene; V was cut back by 3 bases and J by 6 bases. Germline V gene lookup returns CDR1 LGHNT and CDR2 FRNRAP. CDR3 region: CASGFREGTAGELFF. The CDR3 nucleotides read TGTGCTAGTGGTTTCAGGGAGGGAACGGCCGGGGAGCTGTTTTTT.

This clone was picked up one time. The chain couples TRBV7-8 to TRBJ2-2, with a tentative D call TRBD1 (6 bases). This CDR3 contains 15 residues. The V end was cut by 0 bases, the J end by 6 bases, with 11 bases between. Germline V lookup: CDR1 SGHVS, CDR2 FQNEAQ. The chain's CDR3 is CASSLATGPAGELFF. In DNA, the CDR3 is TGTGCCAGCAGCTTAGCGACAGGTCCGGCCGGGGAGCTGTTTTTT.

This clone has only a few counts. The chain couples TRBV6-5 to TRBJ2-7; TRBD1 matches 8 bases. CDR1 is MNHEY, CDR2 SVGAGI, per germline. The CDR3 consists of 15 residues. J gave up 2 bases and V 2 bases, and 5 bases lay outside the gene matches. The CDR3 DNA reads as TGTGCCAGCAGTTACCGGGACAGGTATCCCTACGAGCAGTACTTC. Encoded protein: CASSYRDRYPYEQYF.

This sequence joins TRBV10-2 and TRBJ1-2; no firm D call. Germline CDR1 WSHSY, CDR2 SAAADI. V dropped 8 bases and J dropped 0 bases, with 13 bases sitting between them. The CDR3 runs to 14 residues. The CDR3 reads CASGPLGANYGYTF. Here the CDR3 DNA reads TGCGCCAGCGGGCCGCTGGGTGCTAACTATGGCTACACCTTC.

V is TRBV29-1 and J is TRBJ1-2, with D unresolved. Germline CDR1 reads SQVTM; CDR2 reads ANQGSEA. V lost 3 bases and J lost 4, with 9 bases in between. CDR3 length: 12 amino acids. The chain's CDR3 is CSVDVISYGYTF. The CDR3 nucleotides read TGCAGCGTTGATGTAATATCCTATGGCTACACCTTC.

V gene TRBV10-3 combines with J gene TRBJ2-5, with TRBD2 identical over 10 bases. This CDR3 spans 13 amino acids. CDR1 is ENHRY and CDR2 is SYGVKD in the germline V gene. CDR3 coding DNA: TGTGCGGAGGCTAGCGGGAGAGGAGAGACCCAGTACTTC. Residues: CAEASGRGETQYF.

The chain is built from TRBV5-1 and TRBJ1-1, with D possibly TRBD1 on 5 matching bases. Germline lookup yields CDR1 SGHRS and CDR2 YFSETQ. The V gene lost 4 bases and the J gene lost 1 base, with 11 bases spanning the gap. CDR3 length: 14 amino acids. As DNA, the CDR3 is TGCGCCAGCAGCCACCGTACAGGGAACACTGAAGCTTTCTTT. Translation: CASSHRTGNTEAFF.

The chain recombines TRBV2 with TRBJ2-1; D may be TRBD2 (5 bases). The germline V gene has CDR1 SNHLY and CDR2 FYNNEI. Trimming took off 11 bases at V and 13 bases at J, with 18 bases between the two ends. This CDR3 has 11 residues. The CDR3 protein is CAGRDQPAQFF. Here the CDR3 DNA reads TGTGCCGGTCGGGATCAGCCAGCTCAGTTCTTC.

This chain joins TRBV29-1 and TRBJ2-7; D might be TRBD1 (6 bases). The germline V gene encodes CDR1 SQVTM and CDR2 ANQGSEA. This CDR3 has 12 residues. V was shortened by 4 bases and J by 4 bases, with 11 bases between the two germline ends. CDR3 protein: CSVGSRGYEQYF. CDR3 nucleotides: TGCAGCGTTGGTAGCAGGGGTTACGAGCAGTACTTC.

V usage is TRBV6-6 and J usage is TRBJ1-2, with D unresolved. This CDR3 has 12 residues. Per germline, CDR1 MNHNY and CDR2 SVGAGI (reference sequence). Deletions cut 8 bases from V and 2 bases from J, with 9 bases between. The CDR3 DNA reads TGTGCCAGCTGGAGAGCAAACTATGGCTACACCTTC. Residues: CASWRANYGYTF.

The rearrangement uses TRBV7-3 and TRBJ2-5; 7 bases are shared with TRBD1. The CDR3 has 14 amino acids. V shed 5 bases, J shed 2 bases, and the junction held 5 bases outside the gene matches. CDR1 is SGHTA, CDR2 FQGTGA, per germline. Written as DNA, the CDR3 is TGTGCCAGCAGCCCGGGACAGACACAAGAGACCCAGTACTTC. It encodes CASSPGQTQETQYF.